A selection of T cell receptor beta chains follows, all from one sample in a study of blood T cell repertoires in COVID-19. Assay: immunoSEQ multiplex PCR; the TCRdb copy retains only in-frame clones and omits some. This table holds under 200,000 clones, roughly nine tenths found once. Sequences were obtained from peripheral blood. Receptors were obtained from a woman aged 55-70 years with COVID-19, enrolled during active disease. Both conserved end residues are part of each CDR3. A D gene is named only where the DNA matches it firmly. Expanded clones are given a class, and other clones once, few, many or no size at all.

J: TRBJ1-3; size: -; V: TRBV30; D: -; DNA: TGTGCCTGGAATCCAGGCTCTGGAAACACCATATATTTT; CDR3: CAWNPGSGNTIYF
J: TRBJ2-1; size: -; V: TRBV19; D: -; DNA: TGTGCCAGTAGTATCTCGACTATCCCTGAGCAGTTCTTC; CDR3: CASSISTIPEQFF
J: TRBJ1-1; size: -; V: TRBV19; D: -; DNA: TGTGCCAGTAGTATAGATCGGTGGGGGACTATTGCTTTCTTT; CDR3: CASSIDRWGTIAFF
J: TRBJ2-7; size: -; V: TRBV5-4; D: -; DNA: TGTGCCAGCAGCTTGATGGGGCAGAAAACCTACGAGCAGTACTTC; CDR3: CASSLMGQKTYEQYF
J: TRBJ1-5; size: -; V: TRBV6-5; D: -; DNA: TGTGCCAGCAGTTACTCTGGCGGAAGCAATCAGCCCCAGCATTTT; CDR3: CASSYSGGSNQPQHF
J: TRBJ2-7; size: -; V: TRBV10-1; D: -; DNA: TGCGCCAGCAGCCCCAATTGGGCGAGCGAGCAGTACTTC; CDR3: CASSPNWASEQYF
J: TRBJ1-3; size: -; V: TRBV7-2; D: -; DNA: TGTGCCAGCAGCCCCTCATGGCGGCAGACTGGAAACACCATATATTTT; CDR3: CASSPSWRQTGNTIYF
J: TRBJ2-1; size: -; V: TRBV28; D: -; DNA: TGTGCCAGCAGCGAACGGAGGGGGCAGTACAATGAGCAGTTCTTC; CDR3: CASSERRGQYNEQFF
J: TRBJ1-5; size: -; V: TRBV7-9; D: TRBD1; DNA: TGTGCCAGCAGCTTCTCAGGGGGCAACAGCAATCAGCCCCAGCATTTT; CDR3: CASSFSGGNSNQPQHF
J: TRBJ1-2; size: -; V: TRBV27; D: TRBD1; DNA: TGTGCCAGCAAAATCTCAGGGGGCCCATATGGCTACACCTTC; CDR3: CASKISGGPYGYTF
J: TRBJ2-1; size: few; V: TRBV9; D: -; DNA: TGTGCCAGCAGCGTAGGAGGGGAGCAGTTCTTC; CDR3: CASSVGGEQFF
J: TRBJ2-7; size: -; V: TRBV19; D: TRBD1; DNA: TGTGCCAGTAGCTGGGTGACAGGGGACGCCTACGAGCAGTACTTC; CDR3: CASSWVTGDAYEQYF
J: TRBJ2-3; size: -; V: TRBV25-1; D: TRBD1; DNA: TGTGCCAGCAGTGCAAGAGAGGGGGCGACGAGAACAGATACGCAGTATTTT; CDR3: CASSAREGATRTDTQYF
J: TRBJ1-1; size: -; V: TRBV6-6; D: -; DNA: TGTGCCAGCAATCTCAACGGGAACACTGAAGCTTTCTTT; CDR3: CASNLNGNTEAFF
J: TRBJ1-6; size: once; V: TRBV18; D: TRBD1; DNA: TGTGCCAGCTCCGGACAGGGCAACTATAATTCACCCCTCCACTTT; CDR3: CASSGQGNYNSPLHF
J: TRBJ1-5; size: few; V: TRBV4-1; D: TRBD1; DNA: TGCGCCAGCAGCCAATCGCGGACAGGAAGCAATCAGCCCCAGCATTTT; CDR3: CASSQSRTGSNQPQHF
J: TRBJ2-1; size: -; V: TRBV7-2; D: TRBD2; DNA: TGTGCCAGCAGCCCCCGACTAGCGGGGAGCTCCTACAATGAGCAGTTCTTC; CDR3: CASSPRLAGSSYNEQFF
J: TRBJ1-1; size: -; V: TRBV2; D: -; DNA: TGTGCCAGCAGTGATAGTGCAGGGCGGAACACTGAAGCTTTCTTT; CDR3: CASSDSAGRNTEAFF
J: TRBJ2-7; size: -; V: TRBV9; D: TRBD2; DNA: TGTGCCAGCAGCGTGAGCCCAGACGGGAGGGCTTACGAGCAGTACTTC; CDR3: CASSVSPDGRAYEQYF
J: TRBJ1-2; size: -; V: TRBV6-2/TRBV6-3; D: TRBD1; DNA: TGTGCCAGCAGTTACTCGTCGACAGGGGAGAGATATGGCTACACCTTC; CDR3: CASSYSSTGERYGYTF
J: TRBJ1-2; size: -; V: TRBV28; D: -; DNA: TGTGCCAGCAGTCCAAGAGGGCGGGCCTGCACCTTC; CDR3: CASSPRGRACTF
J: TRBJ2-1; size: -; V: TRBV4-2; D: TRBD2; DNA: TGTGCCAGCAGCCGCCAAAGCTCTAGCGGGAGGGCCCAGTACAATGAGCAGTTCTTC; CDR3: CASSRQSSSGRAQYNEQFF
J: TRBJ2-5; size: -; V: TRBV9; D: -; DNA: TGTGCCAGCAGCGTAGCCACCGGGTACCAAGAGACCCAGTACTTC; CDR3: CASSVATGYQETQYF
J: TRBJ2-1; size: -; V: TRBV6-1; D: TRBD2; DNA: TGTGCCAGCAGTGAACACCCTAGCGGGAGGGCCTACAATGAGCAGTTCTTC; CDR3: CASSEHPSGRAYNEQFF
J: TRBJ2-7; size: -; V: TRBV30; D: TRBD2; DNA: TGTGCCTGGACTAGCGGGCCCTACGAGCAGTACTTC; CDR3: CAWTSGPYEQYF
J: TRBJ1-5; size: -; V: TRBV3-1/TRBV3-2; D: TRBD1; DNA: TGTGCCAGCAGCCAGACAGGGACGTATCAGCCCCAGCATTTT; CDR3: CASSQTGTYQPQHF